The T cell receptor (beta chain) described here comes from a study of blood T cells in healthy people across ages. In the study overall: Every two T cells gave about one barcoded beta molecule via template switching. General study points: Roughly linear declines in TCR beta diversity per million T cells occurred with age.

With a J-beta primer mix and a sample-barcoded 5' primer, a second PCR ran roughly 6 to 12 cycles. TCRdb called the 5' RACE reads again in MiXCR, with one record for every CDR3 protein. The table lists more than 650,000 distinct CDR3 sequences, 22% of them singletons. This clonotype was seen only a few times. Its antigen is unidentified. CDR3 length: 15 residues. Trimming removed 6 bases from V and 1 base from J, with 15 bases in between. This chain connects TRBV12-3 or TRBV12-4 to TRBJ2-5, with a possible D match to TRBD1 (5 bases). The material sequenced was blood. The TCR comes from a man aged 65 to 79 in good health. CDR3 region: CASRERTGTQETQYF. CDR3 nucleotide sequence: TGTGCCAGCAGGGAACGTACAGGAACCCAAGAGACCCAGTACTTC.